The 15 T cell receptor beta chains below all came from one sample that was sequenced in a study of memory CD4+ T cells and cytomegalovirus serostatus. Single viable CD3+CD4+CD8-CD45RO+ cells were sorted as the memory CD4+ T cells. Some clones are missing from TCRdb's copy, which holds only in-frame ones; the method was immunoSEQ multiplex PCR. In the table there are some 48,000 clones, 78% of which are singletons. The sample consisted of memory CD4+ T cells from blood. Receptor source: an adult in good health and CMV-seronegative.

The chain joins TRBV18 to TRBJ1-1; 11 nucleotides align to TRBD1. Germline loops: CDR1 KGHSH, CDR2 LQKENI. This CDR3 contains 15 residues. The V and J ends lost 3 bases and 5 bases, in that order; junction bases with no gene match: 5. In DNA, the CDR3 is TGTGCCAGCTCACCCGGACAGGGGGCGCGGACTGAAGCTTTCTTT. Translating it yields CASSPGQGARTEAFF.

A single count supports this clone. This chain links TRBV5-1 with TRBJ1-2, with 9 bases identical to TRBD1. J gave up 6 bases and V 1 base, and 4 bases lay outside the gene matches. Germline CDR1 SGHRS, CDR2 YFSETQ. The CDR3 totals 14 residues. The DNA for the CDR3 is TGCGCCAGCAGCTTGACCGACAGGGGGGATGGCTACACCTTC. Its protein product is CASSLTDRGDGYTF. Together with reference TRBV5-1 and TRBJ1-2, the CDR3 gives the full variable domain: KAGVTQTPRYLIKTRGQQVTLSCSPISGHRSVSWYQQTPGQGLQFLFEYFSETQRNKGNFPGRFSGRQFSNSRSEMNVSTLELGDSALYLCASSLTDRGDGYTFGSGTRLTVV.

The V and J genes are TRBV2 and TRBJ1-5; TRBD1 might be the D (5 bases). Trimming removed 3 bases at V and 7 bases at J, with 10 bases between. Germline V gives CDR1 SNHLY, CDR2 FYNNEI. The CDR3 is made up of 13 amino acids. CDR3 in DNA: TGTGCCAGCAGTGATGCCGGGGCCCAGCCCCAGCATTTT. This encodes CASSDAGAQPQHF. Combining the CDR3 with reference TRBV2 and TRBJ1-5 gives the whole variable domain EPEVTQTPSHQVTQMGQEVILRCVPISNHLYFYWYRQILGQKVEFLVSFYNNEISEKSEIFDDQFSVERPDGSNFTLKIRSTKLEDSAMYFCASSDAGAQPQHFGDGTRLSIL.

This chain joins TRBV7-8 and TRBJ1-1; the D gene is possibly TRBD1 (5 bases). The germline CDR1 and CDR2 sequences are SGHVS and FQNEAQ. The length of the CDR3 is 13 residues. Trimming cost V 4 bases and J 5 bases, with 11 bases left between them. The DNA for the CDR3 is TGTGCCAGCAGCTCGACTGGGACTACTGAAGCTTTCTTT. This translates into CASSSTGTTEAFF.

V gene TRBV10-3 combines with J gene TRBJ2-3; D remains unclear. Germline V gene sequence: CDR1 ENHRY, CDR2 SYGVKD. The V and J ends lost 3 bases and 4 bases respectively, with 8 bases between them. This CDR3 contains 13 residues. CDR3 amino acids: CAISDQRADTQYF. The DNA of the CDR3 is TGTGCCATCAGTGATCAACGGGCAGATACGCAGTATTTT.

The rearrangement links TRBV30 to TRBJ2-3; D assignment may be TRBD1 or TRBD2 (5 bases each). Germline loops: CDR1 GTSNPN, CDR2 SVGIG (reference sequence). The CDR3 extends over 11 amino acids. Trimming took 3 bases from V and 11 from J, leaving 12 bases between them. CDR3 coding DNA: TGTGCCTGGAGGGGACCCCTGTGGCAGTATTTT. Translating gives CAWRGPLWQYF.

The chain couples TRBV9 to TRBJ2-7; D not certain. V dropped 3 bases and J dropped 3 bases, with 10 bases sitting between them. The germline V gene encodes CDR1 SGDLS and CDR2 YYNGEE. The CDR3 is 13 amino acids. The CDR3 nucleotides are TGTGCCAGCAGCGCCGGGTCTTACTACGAGCAGTACTTC. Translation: CASSAGSYYEQYF.

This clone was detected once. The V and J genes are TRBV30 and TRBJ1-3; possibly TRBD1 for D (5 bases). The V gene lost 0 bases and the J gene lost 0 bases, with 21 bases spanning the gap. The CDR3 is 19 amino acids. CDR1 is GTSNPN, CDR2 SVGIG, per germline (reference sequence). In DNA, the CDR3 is TGTGCCTGGAGTGTAATGCCAGCCACGGACACGAGCTCTGGAAACACCATATATTTT. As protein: CAWSVMPATDTSSGNTIYF.

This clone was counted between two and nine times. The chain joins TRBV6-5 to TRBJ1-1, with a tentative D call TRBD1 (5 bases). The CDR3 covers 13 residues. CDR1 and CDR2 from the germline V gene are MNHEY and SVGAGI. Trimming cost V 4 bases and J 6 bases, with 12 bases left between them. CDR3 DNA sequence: TGTGCCAGCAGTTGGGGGGGTCTCCCTGAAGCTTTCTTT. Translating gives CASSWGGLPEAFF.

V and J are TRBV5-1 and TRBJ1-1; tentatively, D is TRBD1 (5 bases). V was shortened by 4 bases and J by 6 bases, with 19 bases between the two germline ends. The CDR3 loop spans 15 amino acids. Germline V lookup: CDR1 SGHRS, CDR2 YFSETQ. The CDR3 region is CASSLQWGGGPEAFF. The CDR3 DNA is TGCGCCAGCAGCCTCCAATGGGGCGGGGGTCCTGAAGCTTTCTTT.

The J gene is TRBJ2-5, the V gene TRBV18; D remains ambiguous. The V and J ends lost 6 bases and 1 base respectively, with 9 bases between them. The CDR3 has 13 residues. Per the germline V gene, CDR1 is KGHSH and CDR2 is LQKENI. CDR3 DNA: TGTGCCAGCTCGTACCAATCCCAAGAGACCCAGTACTTC. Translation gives CASSYQSQETQYF.

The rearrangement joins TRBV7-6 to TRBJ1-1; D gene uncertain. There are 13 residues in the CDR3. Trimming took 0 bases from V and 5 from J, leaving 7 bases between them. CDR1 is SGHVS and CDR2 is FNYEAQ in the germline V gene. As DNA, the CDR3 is TGTGCCAGCAGCTTAGCGCGGGTAACTGAAGCTTTCTTT. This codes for CASSLARVTEAFF.

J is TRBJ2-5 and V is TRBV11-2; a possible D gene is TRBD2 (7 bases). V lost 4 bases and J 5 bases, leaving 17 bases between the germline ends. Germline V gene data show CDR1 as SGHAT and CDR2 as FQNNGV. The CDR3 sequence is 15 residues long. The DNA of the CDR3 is TGTGCCAGCAGCTGGGAGGGGGGGCTGACGGAGACCCAGTACTTC. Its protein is CASSWEGGLTETQYF.

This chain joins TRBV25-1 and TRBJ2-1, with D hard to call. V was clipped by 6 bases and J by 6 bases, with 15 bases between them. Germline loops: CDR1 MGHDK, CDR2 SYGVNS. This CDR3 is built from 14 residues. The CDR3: CASSPDPGLNEQFF. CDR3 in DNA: TGTGCCAGCAGCCCCGACCCGGGCCTCAATGAGCAGTTCTTC.

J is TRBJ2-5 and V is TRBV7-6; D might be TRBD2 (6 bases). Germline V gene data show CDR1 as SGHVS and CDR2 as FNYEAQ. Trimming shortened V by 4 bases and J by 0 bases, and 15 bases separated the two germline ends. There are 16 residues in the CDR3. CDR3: CASSSPRAGNQETQYF. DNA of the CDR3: TGTGCCAGCAGCTCCCCAAGGGCGGGAAACCAAGAGACCCAGTACTTC.